This T cell receptor beta chain appears in the sequencing data of a study of T cell repertoires in cytomegalovirus infection. TCRdb re-analysed the reads in MiXCR, keeping a single row per CDR3 protein. The sample has about 160,000 distinct CDR3 sequences; roughly 20% are singletons. V shed 4 bases, J shed 6 bases, and the junction held 12 bases outside the gene matches. This CDR3 spans 16 amino acids. Germline CDR1 MGHRA, CDR2 YSYEKL. This clonotype came up a few times. Its specificity is not known. The clonotype comes from a human donor in good health (CMV status not recorded). Some clones in this sample may be carry-over from other donors' samples. V gene TRBV4-1 combines with J gene TRBJ2-7; 10 nucleotides align to TRBD2. The source was CD8+ T cells from cultured PBMCs, collected from culture after CMV antigen stimulation. CDR3 residues: CASSPLGSGGSLEQYF. CDR3 nucleotide sequence: TGCGCCAGCAGCCCGCTGGGTAGCGGGGGGTCCCTCGAGCAGTACTTC.